This T cell receptor beta chain was documented in a study of blood T cells in healthy people across ages. Every participating donor contributed 8 to 10 milliliters of peripheral blood through a draw. PBMCs numbering at least 6 million were isolated per sample. A second 7 to 11 cycle PCR used barcoded and J-beta primers. A single record per CDR3 protein comes from TCRdb applying MiXCR to the 5' RACE reads. The sample consists of 1 million or so distinct CDR3 sequences, roughly a quarter of them appearing once. This clonotype was counted a few times. Germline assignment: CDR1 SEHNR and CDR2 FQNEAQ (reference sequence). Losses at the gene ends were 3 bases for V and 5 bases for J; bases not matched to a gene: 6. This CDR3 contains 15 residues. These same records also appear under a second study, on T cells of mothers and their children. That source adds: Roughly 6 children, together with their three healthy Caucasian mothers, made up the donors. No clone of persistent microchimeric T cells was detected.

The sequenced sample was blood. This receptor was taken from a girl aged 2 to 10 in good health. The chain couples TRBV7-9 to TRBJ2-2; TRBD2 matches at 7 bases. CDR3 nucleotide sequence: TGTGCCAGCAGCTTTACTAGCGAGAGTACCGGGGAGCTGTTTTTT. This codes for CASSFTSESTGELFF.